This T cell receptor (beta chain) was recorded in a study of cytomegalovirus exposure and HLA in healthy donors. Both 60 Vbeta primers and 13 Jbeta primers went into the PCR. Sequencing used immunoSEQ multiplex PCR; TCRdb keeps in-frame clones, though not all of them. The sample has roughly 140,000 clones; under 90% are singletons. V lost 5 bases, J lost 2 bases, and 7 bases lay in between. Germline values: CDR1 SGHTA, CDR2 FQGNSA. The CDR3 is made up of 13 amino acids. The V gene is TRBV7-2, the J gene TRBJ2-1; D is undetermined. The receptor was derived from a male donor in good health and CMV-seronegative. The sample was PBMCs. CDR3: CASSADTYNEQFF. The CDR3 bases are TGTGCCAGCAGCGCCGACACCTACAATGAGCAGTTCTTC.